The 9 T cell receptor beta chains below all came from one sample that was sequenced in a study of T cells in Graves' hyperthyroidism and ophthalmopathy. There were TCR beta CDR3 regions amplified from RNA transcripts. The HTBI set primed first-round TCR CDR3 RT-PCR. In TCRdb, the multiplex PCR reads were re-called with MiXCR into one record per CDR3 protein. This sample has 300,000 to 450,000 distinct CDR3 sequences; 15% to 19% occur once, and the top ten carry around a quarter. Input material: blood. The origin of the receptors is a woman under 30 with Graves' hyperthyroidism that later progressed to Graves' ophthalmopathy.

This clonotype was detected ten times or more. Here the CDR3 reads CASSLGYQHLSGANVLTF. The DNA of the CDR3 is TGTGCCAGCAGTTTAGGATACCAGCACCTCTCTGGGGCCAACGTCCTGACTTTC. The chain carries TRBV28 and TRBJ2-6; D is undetermined. Germline assignment: CDR1 MDHEN and CDR2 SYDVKM. The CDR3 is 18 amino acids. V was shortened by 2 bases and J by 0 bases, with 14 bases between the two germline ends. Variable domain in full (rest from reference TRBV28 and TRBJ2-6): DVKVTQSSRYLVKRTGEKVFLECVQDMDHENMFWYRQDPGLGLRLIYFSYDVKMKEKGDIPEGYSVSREKKERFSLILESASTNQTSMYLCASSLGYQHLSGANVLTFGAGSRLTVL.

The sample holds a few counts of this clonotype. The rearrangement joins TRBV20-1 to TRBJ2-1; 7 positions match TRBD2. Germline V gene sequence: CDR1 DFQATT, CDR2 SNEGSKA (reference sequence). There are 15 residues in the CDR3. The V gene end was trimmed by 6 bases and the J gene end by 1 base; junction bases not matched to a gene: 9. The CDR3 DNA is TGCAGTGCCACGACTAGCATTCCGTCCTACAATGAGCAGTTCTTC. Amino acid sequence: CSATTSIPSYNEQFF.

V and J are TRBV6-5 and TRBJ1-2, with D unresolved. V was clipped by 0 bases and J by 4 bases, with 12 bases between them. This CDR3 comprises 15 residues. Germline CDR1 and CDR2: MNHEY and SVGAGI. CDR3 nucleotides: TGTGCCAGCAGTTACTCGATCCGGCCCTCCTATGGCTACACCTTC. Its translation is CASSYSIRPSYGYTF.

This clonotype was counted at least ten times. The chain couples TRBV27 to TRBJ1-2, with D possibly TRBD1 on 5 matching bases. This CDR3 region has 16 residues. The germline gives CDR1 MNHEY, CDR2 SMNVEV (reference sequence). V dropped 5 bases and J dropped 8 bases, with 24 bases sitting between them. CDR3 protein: CASSLTRTTWDDGYTF. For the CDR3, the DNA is TGTGCCAGCAGTCTAACCCGAACAACCTGGGACGACGGCTACACCTTC.

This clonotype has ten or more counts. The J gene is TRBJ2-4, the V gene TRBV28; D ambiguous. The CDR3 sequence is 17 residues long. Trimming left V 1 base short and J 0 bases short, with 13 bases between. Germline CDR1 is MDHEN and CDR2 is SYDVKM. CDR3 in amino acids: CASSLLRPIVAKNIQYF. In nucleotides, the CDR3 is TGTGCCAGCAGTTTATTGCGGCCGATAGTAGCCAAAAACATTCAGTACTTC.

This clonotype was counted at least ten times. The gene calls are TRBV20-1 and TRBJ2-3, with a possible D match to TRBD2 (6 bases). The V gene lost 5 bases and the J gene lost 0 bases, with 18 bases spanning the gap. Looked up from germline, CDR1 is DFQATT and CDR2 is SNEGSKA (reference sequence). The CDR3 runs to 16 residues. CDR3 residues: CSALTWASESTDTQYF. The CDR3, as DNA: TGCAGTGCTTTAACTTGGGCTAGCGAGAGCACAGATACGCAGTATTTT.

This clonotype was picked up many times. DNA for the CDR3: TGTGCCAGCAGCGTGGGGGGTGATAATTCACCCCTCCACTTT. Protein: CASSVGGDNSPLHF. The rearrangement uses TRBV9 and TRBJ1-6, with D possibly TRBD1 on 5 matching bases. V lost 2 bases and J lost 5, with 8 bases in between. Germline values: CDR1 SGDLS, CDR2 YYNGEE. There are 14 residues in the CDR3.

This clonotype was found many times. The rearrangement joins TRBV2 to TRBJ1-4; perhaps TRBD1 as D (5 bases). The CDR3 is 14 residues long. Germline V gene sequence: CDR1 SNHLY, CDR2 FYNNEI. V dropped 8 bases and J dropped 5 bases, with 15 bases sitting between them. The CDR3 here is CASHSHGGNEKLFF. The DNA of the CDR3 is TGTGCCAGCCACTCTCACGGGGGGAATGAAAAACTGTTTTTT.

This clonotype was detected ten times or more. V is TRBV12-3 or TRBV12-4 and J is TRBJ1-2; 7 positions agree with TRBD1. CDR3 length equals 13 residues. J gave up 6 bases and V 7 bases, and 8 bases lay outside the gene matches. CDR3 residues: CASTRTGLNGYTF. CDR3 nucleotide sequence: TGTGCCAGCACCCGGACAGGCCTGAATGGCTACACCTTC.